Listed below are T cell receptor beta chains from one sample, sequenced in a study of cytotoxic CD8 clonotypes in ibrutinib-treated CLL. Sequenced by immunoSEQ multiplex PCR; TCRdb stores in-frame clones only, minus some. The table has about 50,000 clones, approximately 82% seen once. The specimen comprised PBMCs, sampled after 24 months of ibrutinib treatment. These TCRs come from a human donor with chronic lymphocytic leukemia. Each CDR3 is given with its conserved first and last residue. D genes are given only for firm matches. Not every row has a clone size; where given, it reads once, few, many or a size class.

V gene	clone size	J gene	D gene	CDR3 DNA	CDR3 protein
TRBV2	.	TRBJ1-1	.	TGTGCCAGCAGCCAAGGACAGAACACTGAAGCTTTCTTT	CASSQGQNTEAFF
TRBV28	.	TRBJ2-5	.	TGTGCCAGCAGCTTAACCCGGACGGGGCGGCAAGAGACCCAGTACTTC	CASSLTRTGRQETQYF
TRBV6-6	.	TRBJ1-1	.	TGTGCCGTTTTCGAGGGGTTGAACACTGAAGCTTTCTTT	CAVFEGLNTEAFF
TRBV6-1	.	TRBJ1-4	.	TGTGCCAGCATTGAACCCACGACTAATGAAAAACTGTTTTTT	CASIEPTTNEKLFF
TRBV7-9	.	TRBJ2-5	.	TGTGCCAGCAGCCCACCAGTCTTATCCCAAGAGACCCAGTACTTC	CASSPPVLSQETQYF
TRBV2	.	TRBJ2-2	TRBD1	TGTGCCAGCAGACCAGGGGGCCCCGGGGAGCTGTTTTTT	CASRPGGPGELFF
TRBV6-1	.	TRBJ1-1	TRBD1	TGTGCCAGCATCCCCAGGGGGCCGAACACTGAAGCTTTCTTT	CASIPRGPNTEAFF
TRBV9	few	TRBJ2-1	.	TGTGCCAGCAAGAGGGAGACCTGGGATGAGCAGTTCTTC	CASKRETWDEQFF
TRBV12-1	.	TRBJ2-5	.	TGTGCCAGCAGCTTCAGAAAATGGCTTAAGGCGACCCAGTACTTC	CASSFRKWLKATQYF
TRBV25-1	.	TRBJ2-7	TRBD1	TGTGCCAGCCTACCCCCGGGACAGGGTTGGCGTGAGCAGTACTTC	CASLPPGQGWREQYF
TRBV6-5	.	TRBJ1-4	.	TGTGCCAGCAGTTACAGGGAGGGTGAAAAACTGTTTTTT	CASSYREGEKLFF
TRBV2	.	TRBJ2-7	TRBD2	TGTGCCAGCAGGGACCCTGGGAGCCTGGGGGGGGTCTACGAGCAGTACTTC	CASRDPGSLGGVYEQYF
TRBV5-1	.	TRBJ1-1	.	TGCGCCAGCAGCTTGGCCTACAACACGGGTACTGAAGCTTTCTTT	CASSLAYNTGTEAFF
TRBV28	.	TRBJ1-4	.	TGTGCCAGCAGTTTTCTCGCCCTTAATGAAAAACTGTTTTTT	CASSFLALNEKLFF
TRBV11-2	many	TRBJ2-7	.	TGTGCCAGCAGCACGGAGCGTGCGGAGCAGTACTTC	CASSTERAEQYF
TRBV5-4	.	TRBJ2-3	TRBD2	TGTGCCAGCAGCAAAGCAGCGGGAGGGTCCCTTGATACGCAGTATTTT	CASSKAAGGSLDTQYF
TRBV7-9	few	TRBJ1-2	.	TGTGCCAGCAGCCTTCCTGTAGAGGGAAGTAGCGGCTACACCTTC	CASSLPVEGSSGYTF
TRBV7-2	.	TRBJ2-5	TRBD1	TGTGCCAGCAGCTCAGGGGGTGGCCAAGAGACCCAGTACTTC	CASSSGGGQETQYF
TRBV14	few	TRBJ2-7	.	TGTGCCAGCAGCCAAGACAGCGTTTACGAGCAGTACTTC	CASSQDSVYEQYF
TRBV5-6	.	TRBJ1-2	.	TGTGCCAGCAGGAGATTGTATTATGGCTACACCTTC	CASRRLYYGYTF
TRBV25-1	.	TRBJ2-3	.	TGTGCCAGCACCAATGACAGGGAGGCAGATACGCAGTATTTT	CASTNDREADTQYF
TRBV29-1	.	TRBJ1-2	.	TGCAGCGTTGAACAGGGATCTGGCTACACCTTC	CSVEQGSGYTF
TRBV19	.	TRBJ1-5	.	TGTGCCAGTAGTATAGGCAACACATACAATCAGCCCCAGCATTTT	CASSIGNTYNQPQHF
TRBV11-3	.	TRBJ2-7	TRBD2	TGTGCCAGCAGTCCCCGGGAGGCGGGGGCCTACGAGCAGTACTTC	CASSPREAGAYEQYF
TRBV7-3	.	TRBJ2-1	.	TGTGCCAGCAGCAGGGGAGCCTACAATGAGCAGTTCTTC	CASSRGAYNEQFF
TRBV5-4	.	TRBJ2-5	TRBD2	TGTGCCAGCAGCTCCGGGAGGGGTTCGGGACAAGAGACCCAGTACTTC	CASSSGRGSGQETQYF
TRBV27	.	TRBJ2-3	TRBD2	TGTGCCAGCAGTGCCCCCGGGACTAGCGGGAGCGCAGATACGCAGTATTTT	CASSAPGTSGSADTQYF
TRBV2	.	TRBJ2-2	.	TGTGCCAGCAGTGGCACTATCGGTACCGGGGAGCTGTTTTTT	CASSGTIGTGELFF
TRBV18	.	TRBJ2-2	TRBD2	TGTGCCAGCTCACTGGGACTAGCGGGAGTCAACACCGGGGAGCTGTTTTTT	CASSLGLAGVNTGELFF
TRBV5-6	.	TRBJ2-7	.	TGTGCCAGCAGCAGGGGTGGGAGTAATTTCGAGCAGTACTTC	CASSRGGSNFEQYF
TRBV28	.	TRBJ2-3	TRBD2	TGTGCCAGCTTTAGCGGGCCTAGCACAGATACGCAGTATTTT	CASFSGPSTDTQYF
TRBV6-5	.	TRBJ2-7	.	TGTGCCAGCAGTTACCCCCGGGACGGATTCTCCTACGAGCAGTACTTC	CASSYPRDGFSYEQYF
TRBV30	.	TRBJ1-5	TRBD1	TGTGCCTGGGGAACACAGGGGAATCAGCCCCAGCATTTT	CAWGTQGNQPQHF
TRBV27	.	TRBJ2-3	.	TGTGCCAGCAGTCAAGGGTTCGACGGCACAGATACGCAGTATTTT	CASSQGFDGTDTQYF
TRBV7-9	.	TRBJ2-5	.	TGTGCCAGCAGCTTTGCCGGGGACGGGGAGACCCAGTACTTC	CASSFAGDGETQYF
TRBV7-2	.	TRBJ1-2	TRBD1	TGTGCCAGCACCTGGACAGGGCCTAATGGCTACACCTTC	CASTWTGPNGYTF
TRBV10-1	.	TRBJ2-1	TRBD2	TGCGCCAGCAGTGAGACTAGCGGGCCGATTAATGAGCAGTTCTTC	CASSETSGPINEQFF
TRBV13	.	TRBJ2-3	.	TGTGCCAGCAGCTTTGGACTAGGGGGAGATACGCAGTATTTT	CASSFGLGGDTQYF
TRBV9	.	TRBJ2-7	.	TGTGCCAGCAGCGCGAGTCCTAGCGCGAACTACGAGCAGTACTTC	CASSASPSANYEQYF
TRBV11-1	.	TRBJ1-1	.	TGTGCCAGCAGCGTAACCGGGACGGAGAACACTGAAGCTTTCTTT	CASSVTGTENTEAFF
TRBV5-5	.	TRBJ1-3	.	TGTGCCAGCAGCTTGGACAGGGCTGGAAACACCATATATTTT	CASSLDRAGNTIYF
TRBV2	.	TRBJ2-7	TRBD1	TGTGCCAGCAGTTGGGCCCGGCGGGGACAGGGAAACGACGAGCAGTACTTC	CASSWARRGQGNDEQYF
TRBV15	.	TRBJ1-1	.	TGTGCCACCAGCACTGGGAGTCTGAACACTGAAGCTTTCTTT	CATSTGSLNTEAFF
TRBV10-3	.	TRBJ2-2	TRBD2	TGTGCCATCAGTGGGCGACTAGCGGAGAACACCGGGGAGCTGTTTTTT	CAISGRLAENTGELFF
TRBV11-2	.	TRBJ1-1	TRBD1	TGTGCCAGCAGCCCGAACAGGGGTGAAGCTTTCTTT	CASSPNRGEAFF
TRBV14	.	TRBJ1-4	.	TGTGCCAGCAGCCTAGGGACTGCGGTAAATGAAAAACTGTTTTTT	CASSLGTAVNEKLFF
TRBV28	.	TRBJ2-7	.	TGTGCCAGCAGTTTAGATAGGGGTAGCTCCTACGAGCAGTACTTC	CASSLDRGSSYEQYF
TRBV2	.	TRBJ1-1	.	TGTGCCAGCATAGTCGGCGGACCCGTGAACACTGAAGCTTTCTTT	CASIVGGPVNTEAFF
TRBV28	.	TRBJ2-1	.	TGTGCCAGTCTAGCAGCAGGGAACAATGAGCAGTTCTTC	CASLAAGNNEQFF
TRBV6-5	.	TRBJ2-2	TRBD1	TGTGCCAGCAGCTCAGGACAGGGAGTGCCCGGGGAGCTGTTTTTT	CASSSGQGVPGELFF
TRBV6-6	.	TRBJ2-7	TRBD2	TGTGCCAGCAGTTACTCTTTTAGCGGGAAGACCTACGAGCAGTACTTC	CASSYSFSGKTYEQYF
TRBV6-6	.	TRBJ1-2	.	TGTGCTACAACTTTGGGCGGAGAGGTTAACTATGGCTACACCTTC	CATTLGGEVNYGYTF
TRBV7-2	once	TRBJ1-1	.	TGTGCCAGCAGACCTTCTGGGACGTTAGGTACTGAAGCTTTCTTT	CASRPSGTLGTEAFF
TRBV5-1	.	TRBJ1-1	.	TGCGCCAGCAGCTCGGAACAGGGGAACACTGAAGCTTTCTTT	CASSSEQGNTEAFF
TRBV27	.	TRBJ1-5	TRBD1	TGTGCCAGCAGTCCCAAAAAGGGGACAGTTCGTCAGCCCCAGCATTTT	CASSPKKGTVRQPQHF
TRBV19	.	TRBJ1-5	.	TGTGCCAGTAGTATAGCGGGCAGGGCAGGTGGTCAGCCCCAGCATTTT	CASSIAGRAGGQPQHF
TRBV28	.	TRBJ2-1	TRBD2	TGTGCCAGCAGGTCCGGGACTAGCGGGATTGGGGAGCAGTTCTTC	CASRSGTSGIGEQFF
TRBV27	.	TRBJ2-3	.	TGTGCCAGCAGTTATGGCGGGTACACAGATACGCAGTATTTT	CASSYGGYTDTQYF
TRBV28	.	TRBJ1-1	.	TGTGCCAGCAGTTTATCGGGAGGGATCACTGAAGCTTTCTTT	CASSLSGGITEAFF